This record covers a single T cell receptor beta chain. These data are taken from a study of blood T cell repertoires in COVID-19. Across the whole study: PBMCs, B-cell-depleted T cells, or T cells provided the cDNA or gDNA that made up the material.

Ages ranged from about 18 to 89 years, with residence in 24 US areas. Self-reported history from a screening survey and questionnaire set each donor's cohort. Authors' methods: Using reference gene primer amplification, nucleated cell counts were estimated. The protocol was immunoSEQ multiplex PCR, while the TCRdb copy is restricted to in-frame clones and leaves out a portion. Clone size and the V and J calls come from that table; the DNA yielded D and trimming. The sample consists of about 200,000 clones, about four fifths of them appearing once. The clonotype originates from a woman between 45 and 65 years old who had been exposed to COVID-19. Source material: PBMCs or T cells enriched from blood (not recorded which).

The CDR3 DNA follows: TGTGCTAGTGGTTTGGGGGAGGCTAGAATCAATGAGCAGTTCTTC. It codes for CASGLGEARINEQFF. The rearrangement uses TRBV12-5 and TRBJ2-1; D possibly corresponds to TRBD2 (6 bases). Germline V gives CDR1 LGHNT, CDR2 FRNRAP. Trimming left V 1 base short and J 6 bases short, with 13 bases between. The CDR3 consists of 15 residues.